This entry lists 27 T cell receptor beta chains sequenced from one sample in a study of CD4 T cells in relation to SARS-CoV-2 and coronaviruses. The method was immunoSEQ multiplex PCR; TCRdb's version includes in-frame clones alone and lacks a portion of them. The table shows about 30,000 clones, with 72% occurring only once. No cognate antigen is known for these TCRs. The unexposed donors gave CD4+ T cells in about 2011-2019, prior to COVID-19. After ten to eleven days of culture, CD4+ T cells were isolated. Sequencing was performed on CD4+ T cells from PBMCs, cultured in vitro. These receptors all stem from a human donor in good health.

The rearrangement joins TRBV7-2 to TRBJ2-1, with a possible D match to TRBD2 (7 bases). The germline V and J ends were trimmed by 1 base and 9 bases, with 16 bases remaining between them. Germline V gene data show CDR1 as SGHTA and CDR2 as FQGNSA. The CDR3 extends over 15 amino acids. The CDR3 region has the DNA TGTGCCAGCAGCTTAGTAAGGGTGGGGGGGCGTGAGCAGTTCTTC. Translation gives CASSLVRVGGREQFF. The full variable domain, in which reference TRBV7-2 and TRBJ2-1 provide the parts outside the CDR3, is GAGVSQSPSNKVTEKGKDVELRCDPISGHTALYWYRQSLGQGLEFLIYFQGNSAPDKSGLPSDRFSAERTGGSVSTLTIQRTQQEDSAVYLCASSLVRVGGREQFFGPGTRLTVL.

This clone has just a few counts. The chain joins TRBV21-1 to TRBJ1-6; no DNA check was done on the table's D call, TRBD1. TRBV21-1 is marked as a pseudogene. The CDR3 is 21 amino acids. The CDR3 loop is CASSAPGQPSNLSSYNSPLHF. The CDR3 bases are TGTGCCAGCAGCGCCCCGGGACAGCCTAGTAATCTGAGCTCCTATAATTCACCCCTCCACTTT.

The gene calls are TRBV27 and TRBJ2-2; D may correspond to TRBD1 or TRBD2 (5 bases each). The V end was cut by 5 bases, the J end by 1 base, with 14 bases between. Germline CDR1 MNHEY, CDR2 SMNVEV (reference sequence). The CDR3 is 16 amino acids. CDR3 amino acids: CASSLTGTVNTGELFF. In nucleotides, the CDR3 is TGTGCCAGCAGTCTCACTGGGACGGTGAACACCGGGGAGCTGTTTTTT.

This clone was found a few times. The chain carries TRBV28 and TRBJ1-3; perhaps TRBD1 as D (5 bases). V shed 1 base and J shed 3 bases, with 13 bases lying between them. The CDR3 totals 16 residues. The V gene's germline CDR1 is MDHEN and CDR2 SYDVKM. The DNA of the CDR3 is TGTGCCAGCAGTTTATCCGTGGGGGTTGGTGGAAACACCATATATTTT. Translated, it gives CASSLSVGVGGNTIYF.

The rearrangement joins TRBV7-2 to TRBJ1-6, with D perhaps TRBD1 (6 bases). Germline V CDR1 and CDR2: SGHTA, FQGNSA. V was cut by 6 bases and J by 13 bases, with 22 bases left in between. The CDR3 sequence is 15 residues long. CDR3 DNA sequence: TGTGCCAGCAGTGACGAGGGACATTCCGTATCTCCCCTCCACTTT. Translating gives CASSDEGHSVSPLHF.

This clone was picked up a small number of times. This chain connects TRBV10-2 to TRBJ2-3, with a possible D match to TRBD1 (5 bases). The V end lost 3 bases, the J end lost 1 base, and 8 bases lay between the germline ends. From germline, CDR1 is WSHSY and CDR2 SAAADI. The CDR3 sequence is 14 residues long. The CDR3 DNA reads as TGCGCCAGCAGTGACAGGGTCGGCACAGATACGCAGTATTTT. This translates into CASSDRVGTDTQYF.

This rearrangement joins TRBV25-1 to TRBJ1-1, with 7 bases matching TRBD1. The V gene's germline CDR1 is MGHDK and CDR2 SYGVNS. Trimming at V came to 5 bases and at J to 4 bases, leaving 10 bases not matched to a gene. The CDR3 is made up of 15 amino acids. The CDR3 loop reads CASSPGRGRVTEAFF. The CDR3 nucleotides are TGTGCCAGCAGTCCCGGGAGGGGGCGCGTCACTGAAGCTTTCTTT.

This clone was seen a handful of times. The genes are TRBV9 and TRBJ2-7; 11 positions agree with TRBD2. Germline-derived CDR1 and CDR2 are SGDLS and YYNGEE. The CDR3 is 20 amino acids. After removal of 0 bases from V and 3 bases from J, the junction contained 17 bases not matched to a gene. The CDR3 region has the DNA TGTGCCAGCAGCGTAGGCGCTAGCCCCAGACTAGCGGGGTTACACTACGAGCAGTACTTC. Its protein product is CASSVGASPRLAGLHYEQYF.

This chain's CDR3 is CASSPIRREMNTEAFF. The CDR3 nucleotides are TGTGCCAGCAGCCCGATACGAAGGGAGATGAACACTGAAGCTTTCTTT. V is TRBV14 and J is TRBJ1-1; D call uncertain. CDR1 is SGHDN, CDR2 FVKESK, per germline. The CDR3 consists of 16 residues. V was clipped by 4 bases and J by 0 bases, with 15 bases between them.

In its sample, this clone was seen once. The chain employs TRBV29-1 and TRBJ2-5, with 8 bases aligning to TRBD2. This CDR3 has 15 amino acids. The germline gives CDR1 SQVTM, CDR2 ANQGSEA. CDR3 region: CSGGRSGGNQETQYF. CDR3 nucleotide sequence: TGCTCGGGCGGAAGGAGCGGGGGTAACCAAGAGACCCAGTACTTC.

This clone was detected only a few times. The chain uses TRBV10-3 and TRBJ1-2, with D possibly matching TRBD1 (6 bases). CDR1 is ENHRY and CDR2 is SYGVKD in the germline V gene. Trimming pared 6 bases from V and 9 bases from J, leaving 14 bases between. This CDR3 has 12 amino acids. CDR3 coding DNA: TGTGCCATCAGGGGGGCAGGGGACCGCTACACCTTC. It specifies CAIRGAGDRYTF.

This clone was seen only a few times. The rearrangement links TRBV29-1 to TRBJ2-2; D is ambiguous. This CDR3 contains 11 residues. Germline V gene lookup returns CDR1 SQVTM and CDR2 ANQGSEA. V was cut by 7 bases and J by 1 base, with 4 bases left in between. In DNA, the CDR3 is TGCAGCGGGCAGAACACCGGGGAGCTGTTTTTT. This encodes CSGQNTGELFF.

This rearrangement joins TRBV7-9 to TRBJ2-1; tentatively, D is TRBD1 or TRBD2 (6 bases each). This CDR3 spans 12 amino acids. V was pared by 11 bases and J by 8 bases, with 16 bases between. From germline, CDR1 is SEHNR and CDR2 FQNEAQ (reference sequence). CDR3 sequence reads: CAGGTKGDEQFF. The CDR3 DNA sequence: TGTGCCGGGGGGACAAAAGGCGATGAGCAGTTCTTC.

V gene TRBV3-1 (or the pseudogene TRBV3-2) combines with J gene TRBJ2-7; TRBD2 aligns across 8 bases. The CDR3 consists of 15 residues. Losses at the gene ends were 4 bases for V and 5 bases for J; bases not matched to a gene: 10. Germline lookup yields CDR1 LGHDT and CDR2 YNNKEL (reference sequence). For the CDR3, the DNA is TGTGCCAGCAGCCGACTGGGACTAGAATCCGACGAGCAGTACTTC. It is translated as CASSRLGLESDEQYF.

The V and J genes are TRBV5-1 and TRBJ2-7, with 7 bases identical to TRBD1. Unmatched junction bases numbered 9, after V lost 4 bases and J lost 5 bases. The germline gives CDR1 SGHRS, CDR2 YFSETQ. The CDR3 sequence is 14 residues long. CDR3 sequence: CASSLGQVGNEQYF. As DNA, the CDR3 is TGCGCCAGCAGCCTAGGACAGGTGGGGAACGAGCAGTACTTC.

The J gene is TRBJ1-6, the V gene TRBV5-5, with D possibly matching TRBD1 (5 bases). The V gene lost 1 base and the J gene lost 10 bases, with 9 bases spanning the gap. The CDR3 consists of 13 residues. Germline CDR1 SGHKS, CDR2 YYEKEE (reference sequence). The CDR3 coding sequence is TGTGCCAGCAGCTTGCCGGCAGGGTCACCCCTCCACTTT. It is translated as CASSLPAGSPLHF.

The chain is built from TRBV7-2 and TRBJ1-1, with a tentative D call TRBD1 (6 bases). The V end lost 5 bases, the J end lost 2 bases, and 15 bases lay between the germline ends. Germline V CDR1 and CDR2: SGHTA, FQGNSA. There are 15 residues in the CDR3. The CDR3 DNA reads TGTGCCAGCAGCACCCGGACAGACCTTAACACTGAAGCTTTCTTT. Amino acid sequence: CASSTRTDLNTEAFF.

The chain uses TRBV3-1 (or the pseudogene TRBV3-2) and TRBJ1-6; D remains unclear. The CDR3 contains 15 residues. Trimming removed 0 bases at V and 4 bases at J, with 7 bases between. The germline V gene has CDR1 LGHDT and CDR2 YNNKEL (reference sequence). The chain's CDR3 is CASSQERRYNSPLHF. CDR3 in DNA: TGTGCCAGCAGCCAAGAAAGGCGGTATAATTCACCCCTCCACTTT.

This clone showed up just once. The V and J genes are TRBV7-2 and TRBJ2-3, with no clear D. Germline loops: CDR1 SGHTA, CDR2 FQGNSA. The CDR3 length is 13 residues. Trimming shortened V by 5 bases and J by 4 bases, and 10 bases separated the two germline ends. In DNA form, the CDR3 reads TGTGCCAGCAGCACCTATCAAGCAGATACGCAGTATTTT. This encodes CASSTYQADTQYF.

CDR3 nucleotides: TGTGCCAGCAGCTTGACTAGCGGGGTACACATCTACGAGCAGTACTTC. Translating it yields CASSLTSGVHIYEQYF. The chain employs TRBV7-2 and TRBJ2-7; 11 bases align to TRBD2. The CDR3 is 16 amino acids. The trim removed 3 bases at V and 3 bases at J, leaving 7 bases unmatched. CDR1 and CDR2 (germline): SGHTA, FQGNSA.

The genes are TRBV3-1 (or the pseudogene TRBV3-2) and TRBJ2-1; 11 bases are shared with TRBD1. CDR3 length: 15 residues. Germline values: CDR1 LGHDT, CDR2 YNNKEL (reference sequence). Trimming at V came to 5 bases and at J to 7 bases, leaving 7 bases not matched to a gene. CDR3 region: CASSARDRGSNEQFF. The CDR3 DNA follows: TGTGCCAGCAGCGCCCGGGACAGGGGGTCAAATGAGCAGTTCTTC.

The chain couples TRBV4-3 to TRBJ1-2; 9 bases agree with TRBD1. This CDR3 spans 15 amino acids. Losses at the gene ends were 4 bases for V and 1 base for J; bases not matched to a gene: 4. CDR1 and CDR2 (germline): LGHNA, YSLEER. CDR3 DNA: TGCGCCAGCAGCCCCGGGACAGGGAATAACTATGGCTACACCTTC. Translating gives CASSPGTGNNYGYTF.

The chain combines TRBV7-2 with TRBJ2-3; TRBD2 agrees at 9 bases. Trimming at V came to 1 base and at J to 6 bases, leaving 11 bases not matched to a gene. CDR1 and CDR2 (germline): SGHTA, FQGNSA. This CDR3 has 17 residues. The CDR3 is CASSLGHGGGARDTQYF. The CDR3 DNA is TGTGCCAGCAGCTTAGGACACGGCGGGGGGGCCCGGGATACGCAGTATTTT.

The rearrangement joins TRBV6-2 or TRBV6-3 to TRBJ2-4, with TRBD1 matching over 8 bases. CDR1 and CDR2 from the germline V gene are MNHEY and SVGEGT. The J segment lost 0 bases and the V segment lost 5 bases, leaving 9 bases of the junction unmatched. This CDR3 has 17 amino acids. The CDR3: CASSTDSDRVAKNIQYF. DNA of the CDR3: TGTGCCAGCAGTACTGACTCGGACAGGGTAGCCAAAAACATTCAGTACTTC.

The gene calls are TRBV4-3 and TRBJ1-2; D ambiguous. The germline CDR1 and CDR2 sequences are LGHNA and YSLEER. CDR3 length: 12 amino acids. Trimming left V 0 bases short and J 13 bases short, with 12 bases between. Written as DNA, the CDR3 is TGCGCCAGCAGCCAAGAGGGCCGCGCTGCCACCTTC. It codes for CASSQEGRAATF.

This chain links TRBV10-3 with TRBJ2-7, with D possibly being TRBD2 (5 bases). The germline V gene encodes CDR1 ENHRY and CDR2 SYGVKD. The germline V and J ends were trimmed by 8 bases and 0 bases, with 8 bases remaining between them. The CDR3 covers 12 residues. The CDR3 nucleotides are TGTGCCATCGCGGGCAGCTCCTACGAGCAGTACTTC. It yields the protein CAIAGSSYEQYF.

The chain joins TRBV5-1 to TRBJ2-5, with no clear D. The germline CDR1 and CDR2 sequences are SGHRS and YFSETQ. Deletions cut 4 bases from V and 5 bases from J, with 6 bases between. The CDR3 is 11 residues long. CDR3 amino acids: CASSNSETQYF. The CDR3 DNA follows: TGCGCCAGCAGCAACAGTGAGACCCAGTACTTC. The variable domain in full, completed from reference TRBV5-1 and TRBJ2-5, reads KAGVTQTPRYLIKTRGQQVTLSCSPISGHRSVSWYQQTPGQGLQFLFEYFSETQRNKGNFPGRFSGRQFSNSRSEMNVSTLELGDSALYLCASSNSETQYFGPGTRLLVL.